These 21 T cell receptor beta chains came from one sample sequenced in a study of CD4+ T cells in melanoma. Clones were sequenced by immunoSEQ multiplex PCR, and TCRdb holds only the in-frame ones, with some missing. Here the sample spans roughly 110,000 clones, about 90% being singletons. The material sequenced was peripheral blood. Receptors originate from a human donor with melanoma.

Only a few counts were recorded for this clone. This CDR3 is also generated by other DNA sequences in the sample. The CDR3 nucleotides are TGCGCCAGCAGCTCGCAAGAGACCCAGTACTTC. This codes for CASSSQETQYF. V gene TRBV5-1 combines with J gene TRBJ2-5; D ambiguous. V was cut by 3 bases and J by 2 bases, with 2 bases left in between. The CDR3 is made up of 11 amino acids. CDR1 is SGHRS and CDR2 is YFSETQ in the germline V gene.

The chain couples TRBV23-1 to TRBJ2-7, with D perhaps being TRBD1 or TRBD2 (5 bases each). TRBV23-1 belongs to the ORF category, with a function that is uncertain. V lost 4 bases and J 4 bases, leaving 5 bases between the germline ends. The CDR3 loop spans 11 amino acids. The CDR3 nucleotides are TGCGCCAGCAGTCGGGGGTACGAGCAGTACTTC. Its protein product is CASSRGYEQYF.

The rearrangement joins TRBV29-1 to TRBJ2-2; 7 bases are shared with TRBD2. V lost 7 bases to trimming and J lost 4 bases; unmatched junction nucleotides: 6. There are 13 residues in the CDR3. Germline V gene sequence: CDR1 SQVTM, CDR2 ANQGSEA. The CDR3 sequence is CSARGEGTGELFF. The CDR3, as DNA: TGCAGCGCAAGAGGGGAGGGCACCGGGGAGCTGTTTTTT.

V and J are TRBV4-3 and TRBJ2-5; a weak D match, TRBD1 (6 bases). Per germline, CDR1 LGHNA and CDR2 YSLEER. The CDR3 length is 14 residues. V lost 3 bases to trimming and J lost 4 bases, with 12 bases between them. In DNA form, the CDR3 reads TGCGCCAGCAGCCAGGGGTCCAGGGGAGAGACCCAGTACTTC. Its protein is CASSQGSRGETQYF.

This rearrangement joins TRBV7-2 to TRBJ2-7, with D perhaps matching TRBD2 (5 bases). Trimming pared 1 base from V and 2 bases from J, leaving 9 bases between. This CDR3 has 14 residues. CDR1 SGHTA and CDR2 FQGNSA come from the germline V gene. The CDR3 DNA sequence: TGTGCCAGCAGCTTAGTGCCGGGAACCTACGAGCAGTACTTC. It codes for CASSLVPGTYEQYF.

V usage is TRBV2 and J usage is TRBJ2-1; 12 positions match TRBD2. Germline CDR1 is SNHLY and CDR2 is FYNNEI. CDR3 size: 15 residues. V shed 8 bases, J shed 4 bases, and the junction held 6 bases outside the gene matches. This chain's CDR3 is CASEKTSGSYNEQFF. CDR3 in DNA: TGTGCCAGCGAGAAGACTAGCGGGAGTTACAATGAGCAGTTCTTC.

The chain carries TRBV6-1 and TRBJ2-7, with 9 bases fitting TRBD1. The CDR3 loop spans 15 amino acids. The junction had 5 bases not matched to a gene; V was cut back by 2 bases and J by 3 bases. Germline CDR1 is MNHNS and CDR2 is SASEGT. In nucleotides, the CDR3 is TGTGCCAGCAGTGAATACACAGGGGGCATCTACGAGCAGTACTTC. Translating gives CASSEYTGGIYEQYF.

V is TRBV11-3 and J is TRBJ2-1; 7 nucleotides align to TRBD2. The V and J ends lost 4 bases and 8 bases, in that order; junction bases with no gene match: 14. In germline, CDR1 is SGHNT, CDR2 YENEEA. This CDR3 comprises 16 residues. CDR3 nucleotide sequence: TGTGCCAGCAGCTCAAGGGAGCGGGGCGGGGTTGATGAGCAGTTCTTC. Translating gives CASSSRERGGVDEQFF.

This chain joins TRBV7-8 and TRBJ1-6; D remains ambiguous. The germline gives CDR1 SGHVS, CDR2 FQNEAQ. CDR3 length equals 13 residues. V was trimmed by 5 bases and J by 8 bases, leaving 10 bases between them. The CDR3 DNA follows: TGTGCCAGCAGCCCGCAGGTGGATTCACCCCTCCACTTT. Residues: CASSPQVDSPLHF.

The chain uses TRBV6-6 and TRBJ1-1, with TRBD1 matching over 7 bases. This CDR3 is 13 amino acids long. The germline gives CDR1 MNHNY, CDR2 SVGAGI (reference sequence). The J segment lost 3 bases and the V segment lost 2 bases, leaving 0 bases of the junction unmatched. The CDR3 sequence is CASSYGQDTEAFF. The CDR3, as DNA: TGTGCCAGCAGTTACGGACAGGACACTGAAGCTTTCTTT.

V gene TRBV19 combines with J gene TRBJ2-1; TRBD1 is a possible D gene (6 bases). V was trimmed by 4 bases and J by 7 bases, leaving 17 bases between them. CDR1 is LNHDA and CDR2 is SQIVND in the germline V gene (reference sequence). CDR3 size: 15 residues. The CDR3: CASSTQGTPRNEQFF. The CDR3 DNA reads as TGTGCCAGTAGTACTCAGGGGACCCCTAGGAATGAGCAGTTCTTC.

The rearrangement links TRBV28 to TRBJ2-7, with TRBD2 matching over 8 bases. Germline assignment: CDR1 MDHEN and CDR2 SYDVKM. The CDR3 is 16 amino acids. V dropped 5 bases and J dropped 0; count of bases not matched to a gene: 9. The CDR3: CASSPTGLAGSYEQYF. The CDR3 DNA reads as TGTGCCAGCAGTCCTACGGGGCTAGCGGGCTCCTACGAGCAGTACTTC.

The genes are TRBV2 and TRBJ1-6; 7 bases map to TRBD1. CDR1 is SNHLY, CDR2 FYNNEI, per germline. The CDR3 totals 16 residues. Trimming removed 7 bases from V and 7 bases from J; junction bases left unmatched: 13. The DNA for the CDR3 is TGTGCCAGCACGGTATTTATGGGGACAGTGAATTCACCCCTCCACTTT. Protein: CASTVFMGTVNSPLHF.

V gene TRBV4-1 combines with J gene TRBJ2-5; D is undetermined. Germline V gives CDR1 MGHRA, CDR2 YSYEKL. This CDR3 has 15 residues. Trimming left V 0 bases short and J 2 bases short, with 10 bases between. The CDR3 sequence: CASSQDGTAQETQYF. Here the CDR3 DNA reads TGCGCCAGCAGCCAAGATGGAACAGCTCAAGAGACCCAGTACTTC.

This clone was detected only a few times. The chain couples TRBV4-1 to TRBJ2-7; possibly TRBD2 for D (5 bases). V lost 3 bases and J lost 0, with 12 bases in between. CDR3 length: 15 residues. Germline loops: CDR1 MGHRA, CDR2 YSYEKL. CDR3 loop: CASSQAGVSSYEQYF. CDR3 DNA: TGCGCCAGCAGCCAGGCCGGGGTGAGCTCCTACGAGCAGTACTTC.

The CDR3 here is CATSRAGGGNSPLHF. Here the CDR3 DNA reads TGTGCCACCAGCAGAGCCGGGGGCGGTAATTCACCCCTCCACTTT. The chain links TRBV15 to TRBJ1-6; weak D call: TRBD1 (6 bases). The germline CDR1 and CDR2 sequences are LNHNV and YYDKDF (reference sequence). V was cut by 1 base and J by 6 bases, with 10 bases left in between. The CDR3 has 15 residues.

This clone has a handful of counts. The chain has TRBV30 and TRBJ1-6; weak D call: TRBD1 (6 bases). The CDR3 runs 14 residues. Per germline, CDR1 GTSNPN and CDR2 SVGIG (reference sequence). Trimming stripped 4 bases from V and 8 bases from J, with 15 bases between. In DNA form, the CDR3 reads TGTGCCTGGAATGTAGGGGGAAAACATTCACCCCTCCACTTT. Its protein product is CAWNVGGKHSPLHF. Based on the CDR3 plus reference TRBV30 and TRBJ1-6, the full variable domain is SQTIHQWPATLVQPVGSPLSLECTVEGTSNPNLYWYRQAAGRGLQLLFYSVGIGQISSEVPQNLSASRPQDRQFILSSKKLLLSDSGFYLCAWNVGGKHSPLHFGNGTRLTVT.

This sequence joins TRBV6-5 and TRBJ2-5; maybe TRBD1 (5 bases). V dropped 0 bases and J dropped 2 bases, with 13 bases sitting between them. The CDR3 has 16 amino acids. The germline V gene has CDR1 MNHEY and CDR2 SVGAGI. The DNA of the CDR3 is TGTGCCAGCAGTTACTCAACAGGAAGCCCACAAGAGACCCAGTACTTC. Its translation: CASSYSTGSPQETQYF.

The rearrangement uses TRBV7-3 and TRBJ2-1, with a weak D call TRBD2 (5 bases). In germline, CDR1 is SGHTA, CDR2 FQGTGA. V was pared by 2 bases and J by 9 bases, with 11 bases between. The CDR3 length is 13 residues. CDR3 protein: CASSLLLAGEQFF. The CDR3 nucleotides are TGTGCCAGCAGCTTATTGCTAGCAGGTGAGCAGTTCTTC.

The V and J genes are TRBV5-6 and TRBJ2-3; maybe TRBD2 (6 bases). Per the germline V gene, CDR1 is SGHDT and CDR2 is YYEEEE. Trimming removed 3 bases at V and 2 bases at J, with 13 bases between. The CDR3 contains 15 residues. The CDR3: CASSWAGSSTDTQYF. The DNA of the CDR3 is TGTGCCAGCAGCTGGGCGGGGTCATCCACAGATACGCAGTATTTT.

This chain links TRBV7-9 with TRBJ2-7; 7 positions agree with TRBD1. With 7 bases clipped from V and 0 bases from J, the junction kept 6 bases outside the gene matches. This CDR3 is built from 14 residues. The V gene's germline CDR1 is SEHNR and CDR2 FQNEAQ (reference sequence). The CDR3 loop is CASNSQGVSYEQYF. CDR3 nucleotide sequence: TGTGCCAGCAACTCTCAGGGGGTCTCCTACGAGCAGTACTTC. The full variable domain, completed using reference TRBV7-9 and TRBJ2-7, is DTGVSQNPRHKITKRGQNVTFRCDPISEHNRLYWYRQTLGQGPEFLTYFQNEAQLEKSRLLSDRFSAERPKGSFSTLEIQRTEQGDSAMYLCASNSQGVSYEQYFGPGTRLTVT.